Listed below are T cell receptor beta chains from one sample, sequenced in a study of blood T cell repertoires in COVID-19. TCRdb keeps only in-frame clones here, not all; method: immunoSEQ multiplex PCR. The table lists hundreds of thousands of clones, roughly 90% of them singletons. What was sequenced was peripheral blood. The receptors stem from a woman in her thirties with active or convalescent COVID-19. The CDR3 runs from the conserved cysteine through the conserved F or W.

v_gene,j_gene,len,CDR3aa
TRBV11-2,TRBJ2-3,13,CASSLEGTPYKYF
TRBV6-5,TRBJ1-1,13,CASRRQENTEAFF
TRBV7-2,TRBJ1-2,11,CASSSTGFITF
TRBV18,TRBJ1-2,13,CASSPGLDYGYTF
TRBV11-1,TRBJ1-1,14,CASSHRDRSTEAFF
TRBV7-9,TRBJ1-1,17,CASSLWEGSGLNTEAFF
TRBV5-4,TRBJ2-7,14,CASSGPGQGNEQYF
TRBV12-5,TRBJ2-2,16,CASGSRTGGNTGELFF
TRBV19,TRBJ1-4,18,CASSISGTGPATNEKLFF
TRBV19,TRBJ1-6,19,CASTRYGTGGSSYNSPLHF
TRBV2,TRBJ1-1,14,CASSVVGGSTEAFF
TRBV13,TRBJ2-5,14,CASRSPESRGTQYF
TRBV27,TRBJ2-1,16,CASSWGSLAARGEQFF
TRBV7-6,TRBJ2-1,19,CASSFQSIQGLAGGNEQFF
TRBV4-2,TRBJ1-4,15,CASSQDYRAGEKLFF
TRBV5-1,TRBJ2-3,18,CASSPTGLAGGLTDTQYF
TRBV5-1,TRBJ1-2,14,CASSLVAANYGYTF
TRBV6-5,TRBJ1-1,15,CASSYFPFGETEAFF
TRBV5-1,TRBJ2-2,17,CASCRASGSIDTGELFF
TRBV5-4,TRBJ1-2,17,CASSLPPGQGLNYGYTF
TRBV11-2,TRBJ2-1,13,CASSPGTYNEQFF
TRBV19,TRBJ1-1,16,CASSIDRAGARTEAFF
TRBV30,TRBJ2-7,14,CAWSDPGQGYEQYF
TRBV18,TRBJ2-3,14,CASSPPGGADTQYF
TRBV2,TRBJ2-3,13,CASSADYEDTQYF
TRBV27,TRBJ2-1,15,CASSSPSGGYNEQFF
TRBV28,TRBJ1-5,16,CASRRTGGRGNQPQHF
TRBV6-5,TRBJ1-5,15,CASSYRNRGRQPQHF
TRBV5-1,TRBJ1-1,14,CASSLGEGNTEAFF
TRBV19,TRBJ2-3,16,CASRRQGGPFTDTQYF
TRBV5-1,TRBJ2-7,14,CASSLALSAYEQYF
TRBV27,TRBJ1-2,16,CASSRGPRDREDGYTF
TRBV7-9,TRBJ2-3,16,CASSWSTAGVTDTQYF
TRBV6-5,TRBJ1-1,10,CASSNREAFF